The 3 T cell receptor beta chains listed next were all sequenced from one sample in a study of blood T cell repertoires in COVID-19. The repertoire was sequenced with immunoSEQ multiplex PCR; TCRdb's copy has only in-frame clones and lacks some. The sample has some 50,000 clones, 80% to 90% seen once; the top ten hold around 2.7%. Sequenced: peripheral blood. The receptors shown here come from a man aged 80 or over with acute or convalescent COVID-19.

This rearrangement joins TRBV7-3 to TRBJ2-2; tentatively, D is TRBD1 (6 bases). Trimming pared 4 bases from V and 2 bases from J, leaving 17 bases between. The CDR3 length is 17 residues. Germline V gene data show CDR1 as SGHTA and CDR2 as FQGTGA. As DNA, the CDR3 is TGTGCCAGCAGCTATCAAACTGGGGGCCTAAACACCGGGGAGCTGTTTTTT. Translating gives CASSYQTGGLNTGELFF.

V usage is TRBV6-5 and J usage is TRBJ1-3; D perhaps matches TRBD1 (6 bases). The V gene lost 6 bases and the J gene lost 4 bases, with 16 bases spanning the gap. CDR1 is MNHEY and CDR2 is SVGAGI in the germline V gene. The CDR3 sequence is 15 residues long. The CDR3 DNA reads TGTGCCAGCAGGCCCGCAGGGGAAGGGGGAAACACCATATATTTT. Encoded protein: CASRPAGEGGNTIYF.

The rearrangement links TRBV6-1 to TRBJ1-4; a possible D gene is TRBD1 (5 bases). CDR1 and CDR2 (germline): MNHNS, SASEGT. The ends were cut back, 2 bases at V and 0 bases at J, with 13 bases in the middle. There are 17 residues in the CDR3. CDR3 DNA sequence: TGTGCCAGCAGTGAATGGGGCAGTAGTGCAACTAATGAAAAACTGTTTTTT. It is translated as CASSEWGSSATNEKLFF.